This record concerns one T cell receptor (beta chain) sequence. This clone was recorded a few times. The specificity of this receptor is unknown. One base away there is no much larger clone; base qualities are not given. Whole blood was collected in K2EDTA tubes by collaborating institutions according to the institutions' own protocols. Collaborator samples were shipped for TCRbeta analysis as frozen whole blood, isolated PBMCs, or DNA extracted from either sample type. This entry comes from a study of blood T cell repertoires in COVID-19 (dated by TCRdb to the early 2020s). About the study as a whole: The collaborator samples originated in the United States, Italy and Spain and spanned the acute and convalescent phases of COVID-19. The material from the prospective study consisted of cDNA or gDNA derived from T cells, B-cell-depleted T cells, or PBMCs. Subjects who had been exposed to COVID-19, were actively infected with it, or had recovered from it provided the deeply sampled blood TCRbeta repertoires that made up the dataset. The repertoires were released in a freely available public database meant as a resource for research on the immune response to SARS-CoV-2. Samples were obtained from the ongoing ImmuneRACE study (first 160 participants) and from 1,000 to 1,500 subjects provided by 6 global collaborators. Sample metadata almost always included a de-identified subject ID, COVID-19 status, age in years and sex. Where available, HLA class I and class II types were obtained from metadata supplied by the sample provider rather than from assay-based typing.

The immunoSEQ Assay, a bias-controlled multiplex PCR, was used to amplify TCRbeta CDR3 regions from genomic DNA. The authors processed their data as follows. The number of nucleated cells in each sample was estimated from the amplification of reference gene primers within the assay. To quantify the absolute abundance of each unique TCRbeta CDR3 rearrangement, sequence reads were collapsed and filtered. Productive Simpson clonality was computed per sample as the square root of Simpson's diversity index over productive rearrangements. Drawn from immuneACCESS, this table holds only the in-frame rearrangements with V and J called that TCRdb kept. Clones are partly lost; checked studies trace under half to an unresolved V gene and leave the rest unexplained. For V, J and clone size, that table is used; D and trimming come from the DNA. A total of about 160,000 clones appear in this sample, about 86% of them only once. Of the sample, about 3.5% is held by the ten largest clones.

Summary of the overall study and its limitations: The quantity of clinical and demographic metadata differed by source and by participant and was supplied without curation.

According to the germline V gene, CDR1 reads SGHRS and CDR2 reads YFSETQ. The CDR3, from cysteine to phenylalanine, totals 18 residues. The read is trimmed to its CDR3 DNA, 54 bases read in frame from base 1. From V the trimming removes 4 bases and from J it removes 1 base, while the gene matches leave 10 bases of the junction unaccounted for. Specimen: peripheral blood. The chain was built from TRBV5-1 and TRBJ2-6, with 8 bases in between that match TRBD1. This receptor was identified in a man between 65 and 85 years old with acute or convalescent COVID-19. This receptor carries the CDR3 CASSVGTGGISGANVLTF. The nucleotides read TGCGCCAGCAGCGTTGGAACAGGGGGTATTTCTGGGGCCAACGTCCTGACTTTC.